This TCR beta chain was sequenced during a study of identical twins. Whole-study results and caveats: Twins' excess sharing was less marked for out-of-frame beta sequences. Carriage of fewer insertions was seen in abundant cord blood beta clonotypes, whereas memory repertoires showed none.

TCRdb itself ran the 5' RACE reads through MiXCR, one entry per CDR3 protein. The sample records about 530,000 distinct CDR3 sequences, about 20% being singletons. Donors were all healthy Caucasians. The V and J ends lost 0 bases and 4 bases, in that order; junction bases with no gene match: 14. Per the germline V gene, CDR1 is SGHRS and CDR2 is YFSETQ. This CDR3 comprises 18 residues. A word on this clonotype: No antigen is known for it.

Separately, the same data were catalogued under a study of yellow fever vaccine responses in identical twins. This second report adds: Reported findings indicate that twins' vaccine T cell responses seemed partially convergent, partially personalized.

The sequencing input was CD4+ T cells sorted from blood. The chain is built from TRBV5-1 and TRBJ2-5, with TRBD2 identical over 8 bases. This clonotype originated in a woman younger than 35 in good health. For the CDR3, the DNA is TGCGCCAGCAGCTTGGCCTCCACACTAAGCGGGAGAGGAGAGACCCAGTACTTC. It codes for CASSLASTLSGRGETQYF.